The clone carrying this TCR beta chain was counted many times. The antigen remains undetermined. This record comes from a study of T cells in Graves' hyperthyroidism and ophthalmopathy. Study-level results: The model anticipated ophthalmopathy a median 6.5 months pre-onset. In the blood, most expanded thyroid clonotypes above 0.001 appeared as well.

The hyperthyroidism was newly diagnosed and had lasted under 2 months; the patients were aged 18 to 65. Uncontrolled infection, other autoimmune disease, pregnancy and lactation each barred patients from inclusion. Researchers took RNA transcripts and amplified the TCR beta CDR3 regions from them. Using the HTBI primer set, a first-round RT-PCR was run on the TCR CDR3. TCRdb reprocessed the multiplex PCR reads with MiXCR, giving one entry per CDR3 protein. The data hold about 740,000 distinct CDR3 sequences, with 14% observed a single time. Material for sequencing was blood. This TCR came from a woman aged 18-35 years with Graves' hyperthyroidism.

The DNA of the CDR3 is TGCGCCAGCAGCTTGAGTTCCCAAGCTTATGGCTACACCTTC. This gives the protein CASSLSSQAYGYTF. The V gene is TRBV5-1, the J gene TRBJ1-2; D call uncertain. The germline V gene encodes CDR1 SGHRS and CDR2 YFSETQ. The CDR3 covers 14 residues. Trimming took off 1 base at V and 5 bases at J, with 12 bases between the two ends.